Below are 5 T cell receptor beta chains sequenced from a single sample in a study of identical twins (dated by TCRdb to about 2016). Receptor libraries were prepared by 5' RACE. The instrument given in TCRdb is Illumina HiSeq 2000. TCRdb passed the public sequencing reads through fastp at Q25 and MiXCR, retaining productive beta sequences. When rows share a CDR3 protein, they turn into one entry using the most common DNA and genes. In this sample the table shows about 690,000 distinct CDR3 sequences, around 6.1% of which occur a single time. 1.5% to 2% of the sample belongs to the ten largest clones. The sequencing input was naive T cells sorted from blood. The sample's cell subset or site, from its label and the paper: cells isolated with a human naive T-cell isolation kit. These receptors were taken from a man aged 18 to 29 in good health.

This rearrangement joins TRBV12-3 or TRBV12-4 to TRBJ1-1, with 9 positions matching TRBD1. V lost 6 bases, J lost 3 bases, and 5 bases stayed unmatched. The CDR3 totals 14 residues. Here the CDR3 DNA reads TGTGCCAGCAGACGGACAGGGGTGGACACTGAAGCTTTCTTT. Residues: CASRRTGVDTEAFF.

This clonotype has more than one count but fewer than ten. The chain carries TRBV2 and TRBJ2-3, with 10 bases lining up with TRBD2. The V segment lost 2 bases and the J segment 4 bases; nucleotides outside the gene matches: 6. Germline assignment: CDR1 SNHLY and CDR2 FYNNEI. The CDR3 is 16 amino acids. The CDR3 DNA reads TGTGCCAGCAGTGAATTGGGCAGCGGGAGGGCAGATACGCAGTATTTT. Its translation: CASSELGSGRADTQYF.

This clonotype has just a few counts. The chain has TRBV27 and TRBJ1-5; 10 bases map to TRBD1. CDR1 MNHEY and CDR2 SMNVEV come from the germline V gene (reference sequence). V gave up 2 bases and J gave up 5 bases; unmatched junction bases: 9. The CDR3 loop spans 17 amino acids. CDR3 coding DNA: TGTGCCAGCAGTTTAACTCCGGGACAGGGGACCGATCAGCCCCAGCATTTT. It yields the protein CASSLTPGQGTDQPQHF.

This chain connects TRBV20-1 to TRBJ2-3; 16 bases map to TRBD2. Germline V gene data show CDR1 as DFQATT and CDR2 as SNEGSKA (reference sequence). This CDR3 region has 16 residues. V was pared by 6 bases and J by 3 bases, with 6 bases of the junction left unmatched. This chain's CDR3 is CSASGTSGRGTDTQYF. The CDR3 bases are TGCAGTGCCTCCGGGACTAGCGGGAGGGGAACAGATACGCAGTATTTT.

With respect to this clonotype: One end of the junction fails to match germline, which may point to a read error. V gene TRBV6-1 combines with J gene TRBJ2-1, with D maybe TRBD2 (6 bases). The CDR3 spans 15 residues. Germline CDR1 and CDR2: MNHNS and SASEGT. CDR3 region: CASSQADYSYNEQFF. The DNA of the CDR3 is TGTGCCAGCAGTCAAGCGGACTACTCCTACAATGAGCAGTTCTTC.